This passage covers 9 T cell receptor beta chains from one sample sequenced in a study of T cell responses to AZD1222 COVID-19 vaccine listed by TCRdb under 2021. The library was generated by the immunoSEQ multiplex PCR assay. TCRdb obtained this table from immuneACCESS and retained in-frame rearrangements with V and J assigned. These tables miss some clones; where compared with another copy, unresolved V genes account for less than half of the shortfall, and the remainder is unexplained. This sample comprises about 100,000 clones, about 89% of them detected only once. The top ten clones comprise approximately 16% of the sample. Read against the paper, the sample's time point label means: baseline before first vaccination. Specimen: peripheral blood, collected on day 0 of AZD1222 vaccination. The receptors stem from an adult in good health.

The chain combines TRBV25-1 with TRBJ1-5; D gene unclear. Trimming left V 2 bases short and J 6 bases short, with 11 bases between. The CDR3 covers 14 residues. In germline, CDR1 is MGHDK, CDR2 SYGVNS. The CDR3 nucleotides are TGTGCCAGCAGTGAACCGTTTAACACTCAGCCCCAGCATTTT. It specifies CASSEPFNTQPQHF.

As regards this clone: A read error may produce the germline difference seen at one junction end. CDR3 sequence: CASSLGQGATYF. CDR3 DNA sequence: TGTGCCAGCAGCTTGGGGCAGGGGGCCACCTATTTT. The chain joins TRBV5-8 to TRBJ1-4, with 8 bases matching TRBD1. This CDR3 comprises 12 residues. Germline CDR1 reads SGHTS; CDR2 reads YDEGEE.

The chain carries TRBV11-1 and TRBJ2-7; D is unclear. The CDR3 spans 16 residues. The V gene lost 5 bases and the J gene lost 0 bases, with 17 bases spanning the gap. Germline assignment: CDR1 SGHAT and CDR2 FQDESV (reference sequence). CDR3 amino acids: CASSPTRWATSYEQYF. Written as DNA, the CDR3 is TGTGCCAGCAGCCCCACCCGATGGGCCACCTCCTACGAGCAGTACTTC.

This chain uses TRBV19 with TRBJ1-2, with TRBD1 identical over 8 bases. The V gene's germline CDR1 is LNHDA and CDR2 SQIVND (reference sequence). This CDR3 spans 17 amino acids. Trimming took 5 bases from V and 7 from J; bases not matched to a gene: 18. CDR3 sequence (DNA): TGTGCCAGTAGTCCGATAGGGGCGGACAGGGTGGTTGGTGGCTACACCTTC. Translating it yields CASSPIGADRVVGGYTF.

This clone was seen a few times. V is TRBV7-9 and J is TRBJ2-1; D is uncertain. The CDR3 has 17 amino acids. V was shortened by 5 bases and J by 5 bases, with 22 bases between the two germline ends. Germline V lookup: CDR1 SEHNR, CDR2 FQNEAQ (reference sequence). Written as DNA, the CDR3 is TGTGCCAGCAGCCCCAAACCCCCCCCAGACCTAAACAATGAGCAGTTCTTC. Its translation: CASSPKPPPDLNNEQFF.

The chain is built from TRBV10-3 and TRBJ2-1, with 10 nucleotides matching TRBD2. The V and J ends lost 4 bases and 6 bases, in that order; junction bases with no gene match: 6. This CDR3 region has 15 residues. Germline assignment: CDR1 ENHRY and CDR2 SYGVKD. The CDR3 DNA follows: TGTGCCATCAGTGGACGACTAGCGGGTGGCAATGAGCAGTTCTTC. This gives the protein CAISGRLAGGNEQFF.

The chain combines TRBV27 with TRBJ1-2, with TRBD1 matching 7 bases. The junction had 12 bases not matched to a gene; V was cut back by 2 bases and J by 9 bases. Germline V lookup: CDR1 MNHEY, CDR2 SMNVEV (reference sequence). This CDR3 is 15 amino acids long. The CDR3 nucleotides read TGTGCCAGCAGTTTAAGCGAAAGGGGGCTGAATAGCTACACCTTC. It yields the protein CASSLSERGLNSYTF.

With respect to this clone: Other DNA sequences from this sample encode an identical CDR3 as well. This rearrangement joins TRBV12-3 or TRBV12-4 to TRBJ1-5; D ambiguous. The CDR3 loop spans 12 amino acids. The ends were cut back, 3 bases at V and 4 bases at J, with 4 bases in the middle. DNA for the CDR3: TGTGCCAGCAGTTTCCGGAATCAGCCCCAGCATTTT. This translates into CASSFRNQPQHF.

This CDR3 is CASSSGGVRTEAFF. The CDR3 DNA reads TGTGCCAGCAGCTCAGGCGGCGTTAGGACTGAAGCTTTCTTT. This chain uses TRBV7-8 with TRBJ1-1, with no clear D. CDR3 length: 14 amino acids. The ends were cut back, 4 bases at V and 5 bases at J, with 14 bases in the middle. The germline V gene encodes CDR1 SGHVS and CDR2 FQNEAQ.